This passage covers 10 T cell receptor beta chains from one sample sequenced in a study of PD-L1 blockade in urothelial cancer. Sequencing used immunoSEQ multiplex PCR; TCRdb keeps in-frame clones, though not all of them. This sample has about 56,000 clones, with roughly 86% found just once. The source was PBMCs, collected around atezolizumab (anti-PD-L1) treatment. Receptor source: a man aged 50-60 years with urothelial cancer.

This clone was picked up one time. The genes are TRBV28 and TRBJ1-1, with a tentative D call TRBD1 (6 bases). V was cut by 6 bases and J by 6 bases, with 14 bases left in between. The CDR3 runs to 13 residues. Germline V CDR1 and CDR2: MDHEN, SYDVKM. The CDR3: CASSEQGRAEAFF. The CDR3 bases are TGTGCCAGCAGCGAACAGGGTAGGGCTGAAGCTTTCTTT.

The rearrangement links TRBV6-5 to TRBJ2-7; 7 nucleotides agree with TRBD1. The germline V gene encodes CDR1 MNHEY and CDR2 SVGAGI. This CDR3 spans 13 amino acids. V lost 2 bases and J lost 3; bases outside the gene matches: 1. The DNA of the CDR3 is TGTGCCAGCAGTTACGGGACAGACTACGAGCAGTACTTC. Translation gives CASSYGTDYEQYF.

This chain uses TRBV2 with TRBJ2-5; 7 nucleotides line up with TRBD1. Trimming at V came to 6 bases and at J to 7 bases, leaving 11 bases not matched to a gene. This CDR3 is 14 amino acids long. CDR1 is SNHLY, CDR2 FYNNEI, per germline. CDR3 loop: CASRGDSSSGTQYF. The CDR3 nucleotides are TGTGCCAGCAGGGGGGACAGTAGCTCAGGGACCCAGTACTTC.

With respect to this clone: Distinct nucleotide sequences in the sample also encode this CDR3. The chain is built from TRBV6-4 and TRBJ1-6, with 10 positions matching TRBD1. This CDR3 has 15 residues. The V gene end was trimmed by 3 bases and the J gene end by 7 bases; junction bases not matched to a gene: 3. The germline V gene has CDR1 MRHNA and CDR2 SNTAGT. Here the CDR3 reads CASSDKTGGNSPLHF. CDR3 nucleotide sequence: TGTGCCAGCAGTGATAAGACAGGGGGCAATTCACCCCTCCACTTT.

CDR3 in DNA: TGTGCCAGCAGCTTGACGGAGACAGAATCCACTGAAGCTTTCTTT. Translated, it gives CASSLTETESTEAFF. The chain uses TRBV13 and TRBJ1-1; tentatively, D is TRBD1 (5 bases). The CDR3 is made up of 15 amino acids. Germline V gene data show CDR1 as PRHDT and CDR2 as FYEKMQ (reference sequence). V lost 3 bases and J lost 4, with 15 bases in between.

CDR3 protein: CASSLGRALGDTQYF. The CDR3 DNA follows: TGTGCCAGCAGCCTCGGGAGGGCCTTAGGGGATACGCAGTATTTT. The chain links TRBV28 to TRBJ2-3, with 8 bases that match TRBD2. CDR1 MDHEN and CDR2 SYDVKM come from the germline V gene. J gave up 6 bases and V 6 bases, and 11 bases lay outside the gene matches. CDR3 length: 15 residues.

V and J are TRBV5-1 and TRBJ2-5; TRBD2 aligns across 12 bases. CDR3 length: 17 amino acids. The germline V gene encodes CDR1 SGHRS and CDR2 YFSETQ. Trimming removed 4 bases from V and 5 bases from J; junction bases left unmatched: 12. Here the CDR3 reads CASSRTSGILRGETQYF. CDR3 nucleotide sequence: TGCGCCAGCAGCCGGACTAGCGGGATTTTACGGGGCGAGACCCAGTACTTC.

The gene calls are TRBV28 and TRBJ1-2, with D unclear. The CDR3 runs to 11 residues. V lost 10 bases and J lost 2, with 8 bases in between. Per germline, CDR1 MDHEN and CDR2 SYDVKM. The CDR3 DNA reads as TGTGCCATCGCGGTCAACTATGGCTACACCTTC. It yields the protein CAIAVNYGYTF.

This clone has a handful of counts. This specimen includes other DNA sequences encoding the same CDR3. The chain combines TRBV7-9 with TRBJ2-7; D is unclear. The germline gives CDR1 SEHNR, CDR2 FQNEAQ (reference sequence). The CDR3 totals 11 residues. V lost 0 bases, J lost 6 bases, and 3 bases lay in between. In DNA, the CDR3 is TGTGCCAGCAGCTTAGCTCGCGAGCAGTACTTC. Protein: CASSLAREQYF.

This clone was observed a handful of times. V is TRBV2 and J is TRBJ1-6; D is undetermined. V lost 6 bases and J 9 bases, leaving 15 bases between the germline ends. Germline V gives CDR1 SNHLY, CDR2 FYNNEI. The CDR3 contains 14 residues. The CDR3 reads CASSLQTRPSPLHF. CDR3 sequence (DNA): TGTGCCAGCAGCTTACAGACGAGACCTTCACCCCTCCACTTT.